This is a list of T cell receptor beta chains from one sample in a study of shared clonotypes between healthy human individuals. Sequencing was performed with immunoSEQ multiplex PCR; in TCRdb, only in-frame clones are kept and a portion is missing. The profile covers 1.5 million to 1.9 million clones, with 98% appearing a single time and roughly 0.42% taken by the ten largest. The sequenced material came from naive CD4+ T cells sorted from blood. The origin of the receptors is a man aged 30-40 years in good health. The CDR3 runs from the conserved cysteine through the conserved F or W. The D gene is left open where the match is weak. Size values are once, few and many counts, or a class for expanded clones, and some rows have none.

J	D	size	V	CDR3	DNA
TRBJ1-5	.	.	TRBV5-6	CASSSRASNQPQHF	TGTGCCAGCAGCTCGCGGGCCTCTAATCAGCCCCAGCATTTT
TRBJ1-5	.	.	TRBV7-9	CASSKGSVGNQPQHF	TGTGCCAGCAGCAAGGGGTCGGTAGGCAATCAGCCCCAGCATTTT
TRBJ2-7	.	.	TRBV27	CASSFTGIEQYF	TGTGCCAGCAGTTTCACAGGGATCGAGCAGTACTTC
TRBJ1-3	.	.	TRBV7-3	CASSLRGTGNTIYF	TGTGCCAGCAGCTTAAGAGGGACTGGAAACACCATATATTTT
TRBJ2-5	.	.	TRBV5-1	CASSSRVGETQYF	TGCGCCAGCAGCTCACGGGTCGGAGAGACCCAGTACTTC
TRBJ1-5	.	.	TRBV6-5	CASSYTDPSGNQPQHF	TGTGCCAGCAGTTACACAGACCCATCCGGCAATCAGCCCCAGCATTTT
TRBJ2-6	.	.	TRBV6-4	CASGNTGANVLTF	TGTGCCAGCGGGAATACCGGGGCCAACGTCCTGACTTTC
TRBJ2-5	TRBD1	once	TRBV5-1	CASSQRTGAQETQYF	TGCGCCAGCAGCCAAAGAACAGGGGCCCAAGAGACCCAGTACTTC
TRBJ2-6	.	.	TRBV9	CASSVITGANVLTF	TGTGCCAGCAGCGTAATTACTGGGGCCAACGTCCTGACTTTC
TRBJ1-5	.	.	TRBV2	CASSDLRNSAGPQHF	TGTGCCAGCAGTGACCTCAGGAACTCGGCGGGGCCCCAGCATTTT
TRBJ2-7	.	.	TRBV28	CASSSQSQPRAYEQYF	TGTGCCAGCAGTTCGCAAAGTCAACCCCGCGCCTACGAGCAGTACTTC
TRBJ2-5	TRBD2	.	TRBV7-9	CASSLRLAEQETQYF	TGTGCCAGCAGCTTAAGACTAGCTGAGCAAGAGACCCAGTACTTC
TRBJ2-1	.	.	TRBV6-5	CASSYRGGNEQFF	TGTGCCAGCAGTTATAGGGGAGGCAATGAGCAGTTCTTC
TRBJ1-2	TRBD1	.	TRBV7-9	CASSFGQGDYGYTF	TGTGCCAGCAGCTTCGGACAGGGCGACTATGGCTACACCTTC
TRBJ1-3	.	.	TRBV27	CASSSITSGGNTIYF	TGTGCCAGCAGTTCCATCACCTCTGGTGGAAACACCATATATTTT
TRBJ2-7	.	.	TRBV9	CASSVSDTLSYEQYF	TGTGCCAGCAGCGTATCAGACACGCTCTCCTACGAGCAGTACTTC
TRBJ2-1	TRBD2	once	TRBV25-1	CASSDHPAGSYNEQFF	TGTGCCAGCAGTGATCACCCAGCGGGGTCCTACAATGAGCAGTTCTTC